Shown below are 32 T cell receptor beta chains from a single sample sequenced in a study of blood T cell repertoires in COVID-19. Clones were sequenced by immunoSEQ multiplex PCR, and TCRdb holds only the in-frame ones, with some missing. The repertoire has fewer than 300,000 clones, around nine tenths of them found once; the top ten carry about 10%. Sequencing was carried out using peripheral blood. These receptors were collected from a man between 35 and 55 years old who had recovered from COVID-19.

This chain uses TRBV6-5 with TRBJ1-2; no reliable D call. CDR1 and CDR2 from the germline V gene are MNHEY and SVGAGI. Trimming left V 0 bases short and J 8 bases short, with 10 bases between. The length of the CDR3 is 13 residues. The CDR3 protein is CASSYSRQLGYTF. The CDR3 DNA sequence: TGTGCCAGCAGTTACTCGAGGCAGCTCGGCTACACCTTC.

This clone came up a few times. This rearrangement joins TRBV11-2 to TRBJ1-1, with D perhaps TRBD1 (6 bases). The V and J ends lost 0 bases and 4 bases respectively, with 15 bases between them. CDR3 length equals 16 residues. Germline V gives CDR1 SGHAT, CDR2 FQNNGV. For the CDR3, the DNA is TGTGCCAGCAGCTTAGATCACAGGGTTCCGATCACTGAAGCTTTCTTT. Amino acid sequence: CASSLDHRVPITEAFF.

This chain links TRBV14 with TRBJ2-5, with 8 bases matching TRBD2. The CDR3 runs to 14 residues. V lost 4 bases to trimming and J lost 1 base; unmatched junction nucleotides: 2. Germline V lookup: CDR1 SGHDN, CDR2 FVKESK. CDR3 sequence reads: CASSPTSGQETQYF. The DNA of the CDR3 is TGTGCCAGCAGCCCAACTAGCGGCCAAGAGACCCAGTACTTC.

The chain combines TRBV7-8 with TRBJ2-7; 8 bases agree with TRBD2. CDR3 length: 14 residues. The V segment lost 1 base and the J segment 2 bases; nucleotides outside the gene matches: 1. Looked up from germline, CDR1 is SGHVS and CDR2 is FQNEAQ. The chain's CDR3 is CASSLELAAYEQYF. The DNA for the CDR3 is TGTGCCAGCAGCTTAGAACTAGCGGCCTACGAGCAGTACTTC.

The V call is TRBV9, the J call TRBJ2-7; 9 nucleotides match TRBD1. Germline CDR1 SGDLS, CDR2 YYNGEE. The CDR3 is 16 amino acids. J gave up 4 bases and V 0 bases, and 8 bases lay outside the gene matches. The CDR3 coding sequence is TGTGCCAGCAGCGTAGAAGCGACAGGGGGAAAGTACGAGCAGTACTTC. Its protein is CASSVEATGGKYEQYF.

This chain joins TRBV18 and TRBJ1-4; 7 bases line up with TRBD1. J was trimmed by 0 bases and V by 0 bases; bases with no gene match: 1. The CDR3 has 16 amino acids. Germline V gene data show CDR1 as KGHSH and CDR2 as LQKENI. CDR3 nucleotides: TGTGCCAGCTCACCACCCGGGACAGCAACTAATGAAAAACTGTTTTTT. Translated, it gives CASSPPGTATNEKLFF.

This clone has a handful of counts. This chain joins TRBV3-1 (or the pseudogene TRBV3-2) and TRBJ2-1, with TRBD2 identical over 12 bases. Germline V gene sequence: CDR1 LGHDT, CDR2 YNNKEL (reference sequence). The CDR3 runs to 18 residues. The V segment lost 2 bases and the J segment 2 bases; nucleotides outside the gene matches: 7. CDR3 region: CASSQRLAGASPYNEQFF. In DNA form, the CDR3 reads TGTGCCAGCAGCCAAAGACTAGCGGGAGCTTCGCCCTACAATGAGCAGTTCTTC.

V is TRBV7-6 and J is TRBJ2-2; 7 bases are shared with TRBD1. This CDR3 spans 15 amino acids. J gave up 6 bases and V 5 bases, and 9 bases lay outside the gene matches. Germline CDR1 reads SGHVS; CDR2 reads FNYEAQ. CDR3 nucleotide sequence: TGTGCCAGCAGCCGAACAGGGCAGGGGGCCGGGGAGCTGTTTTTT. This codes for CASSRTGQGAGELFF.

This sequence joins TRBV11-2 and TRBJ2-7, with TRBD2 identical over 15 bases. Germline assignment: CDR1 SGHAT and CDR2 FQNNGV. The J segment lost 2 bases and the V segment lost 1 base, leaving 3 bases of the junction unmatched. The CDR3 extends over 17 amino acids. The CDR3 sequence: CASSLVRTSGRAYEQYF. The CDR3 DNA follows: TGTGCCAGCAGCTTAGTCCGGACTAGCGGGAGGGCCTACGAGCAGTACTTC. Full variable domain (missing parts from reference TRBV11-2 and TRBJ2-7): EAGVAQSPRYKIIEKRQSVAFWCNPISGHATLYWYQQILGQGPKLLIQFQNNGVVDDSQLPKDRFSAERLKGVDSTLKIQPAKLEDSAVYLCASSLVRTSGRAYEQYFGPGTRLTVT.

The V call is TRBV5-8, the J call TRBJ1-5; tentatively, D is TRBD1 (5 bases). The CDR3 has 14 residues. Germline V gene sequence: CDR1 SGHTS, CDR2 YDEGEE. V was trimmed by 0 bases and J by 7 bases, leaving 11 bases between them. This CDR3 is CASSLGQGGQPQHF. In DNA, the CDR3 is TGTGCCAGCAGCTTGGGTCAGGGTGGCCAGCCCCAGCATTTT.

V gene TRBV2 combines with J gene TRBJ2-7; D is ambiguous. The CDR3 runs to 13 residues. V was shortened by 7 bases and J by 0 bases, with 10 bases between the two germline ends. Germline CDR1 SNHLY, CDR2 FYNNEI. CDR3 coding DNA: TGTGCCAGCACCCTCTGGCCCTCCTACGAGCAGTACTTC. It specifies CASTLWPSYEQYF.

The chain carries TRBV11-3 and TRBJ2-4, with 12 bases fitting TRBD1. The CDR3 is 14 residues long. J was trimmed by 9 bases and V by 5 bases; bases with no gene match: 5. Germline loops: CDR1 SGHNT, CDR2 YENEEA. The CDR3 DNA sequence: TGTGCCAGCAGCCAGGGACAGGGGGCGAGCATTCAGTACTTC. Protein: CASSQGQGASIQYF.

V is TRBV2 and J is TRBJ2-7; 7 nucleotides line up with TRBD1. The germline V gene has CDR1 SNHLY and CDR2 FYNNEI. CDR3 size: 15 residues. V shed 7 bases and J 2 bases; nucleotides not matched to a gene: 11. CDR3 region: CASTPFGQGAYEQYF. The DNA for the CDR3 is TGTGCCAGCACCCCCTTCGGGCAGGGGGCCTACGAGCAGTACTTC.

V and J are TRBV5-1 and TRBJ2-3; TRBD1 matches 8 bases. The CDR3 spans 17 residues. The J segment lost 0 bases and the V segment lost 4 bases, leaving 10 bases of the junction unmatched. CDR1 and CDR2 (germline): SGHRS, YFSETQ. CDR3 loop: CASSPGGTGPSTDTQYF. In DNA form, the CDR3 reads TGCGCCAGCAGCCCTGGGGGGACAGGCCCAAGCACAGATACGCAGTATTTT. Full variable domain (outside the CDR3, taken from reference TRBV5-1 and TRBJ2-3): KAGVTQTPRYLIKTRGQQVTLSCSPISGHRSVSWYQQTPGQGLQFLFEYFSETQRNKGNFPGRFSGRQFSNSRSEMNVSTLELGDSALYLCASSPGGTGPSTDTQYFGPGTRLTVL.

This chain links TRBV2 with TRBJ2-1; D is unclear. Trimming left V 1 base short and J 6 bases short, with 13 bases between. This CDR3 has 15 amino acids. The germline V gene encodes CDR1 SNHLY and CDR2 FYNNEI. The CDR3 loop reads CASSEVVKRGNEQFF. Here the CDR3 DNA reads TGTGCCAGCAGTGAAGTAGTGAAGCGTGGCAATGAGCAGTTCTTC. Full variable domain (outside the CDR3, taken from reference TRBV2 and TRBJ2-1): EPEVTQTPSHQVTQMGQEVILRCVPISNHLYFYWYRQILGQKVEFLVSFYNNEISEKSEIFDDQFSVERPDGSNFTLKIRSTKLEDSAMYFCASSEVVKRGNEQFFGPGTRLTVL.

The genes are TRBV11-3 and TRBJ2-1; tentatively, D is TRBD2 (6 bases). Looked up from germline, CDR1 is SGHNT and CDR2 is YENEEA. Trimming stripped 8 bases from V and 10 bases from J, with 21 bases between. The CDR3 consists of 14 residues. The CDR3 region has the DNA TGTGCCAGCGCGACAGCTGGGGGGTTGGGGGAGCAGTTCTTC. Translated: CASATAGGLGEQFF. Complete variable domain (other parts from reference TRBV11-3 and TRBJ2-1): EAGVVQSPRYKIIEKKQPVAFWCNPISGHNTLYWYLQNLGQGPELLIRYENEEAVDDSQLPKDRFSAERLKGVDSTLKIQPAELGDSAVYLCASATAGGLGEQFFGPGTRLTVL.

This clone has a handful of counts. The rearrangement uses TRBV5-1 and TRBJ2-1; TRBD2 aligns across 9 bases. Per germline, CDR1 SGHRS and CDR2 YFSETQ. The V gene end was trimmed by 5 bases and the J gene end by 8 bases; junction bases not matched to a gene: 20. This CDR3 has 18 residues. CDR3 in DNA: TGCGCCAGCAGGGCTGGGCTAGCGGGATCACTCCCCCTAGATGAGCAGTTCTTC. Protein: CASRAGLAGSLPLDEQFF.

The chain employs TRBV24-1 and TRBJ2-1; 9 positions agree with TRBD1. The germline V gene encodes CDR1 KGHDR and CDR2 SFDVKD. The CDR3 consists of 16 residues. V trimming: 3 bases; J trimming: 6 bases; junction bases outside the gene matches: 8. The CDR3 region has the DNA TGTGCCACCAGTGATGCCGGGACAGGGTCTATCAATGAGCAGTTCTTC. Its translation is CATSDAGTGSINEQFF.

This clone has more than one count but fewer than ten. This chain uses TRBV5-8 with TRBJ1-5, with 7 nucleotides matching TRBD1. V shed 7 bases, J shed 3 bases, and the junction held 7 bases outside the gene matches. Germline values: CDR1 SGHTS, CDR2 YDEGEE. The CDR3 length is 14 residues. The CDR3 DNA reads TGTGCCAGCGGTCCCGGGACAGTCAATCAGCCCCAGCATTTT. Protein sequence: CASGPGTVNQPQHF.

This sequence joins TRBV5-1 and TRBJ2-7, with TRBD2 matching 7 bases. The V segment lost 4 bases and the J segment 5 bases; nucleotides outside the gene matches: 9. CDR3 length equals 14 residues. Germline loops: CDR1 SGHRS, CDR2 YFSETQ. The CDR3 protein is CASSQTSLVHEQYF. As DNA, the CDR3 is TGCGCCAGCAGCCAGACTAGCTTGGTCCACGAGCAGTACTTC.

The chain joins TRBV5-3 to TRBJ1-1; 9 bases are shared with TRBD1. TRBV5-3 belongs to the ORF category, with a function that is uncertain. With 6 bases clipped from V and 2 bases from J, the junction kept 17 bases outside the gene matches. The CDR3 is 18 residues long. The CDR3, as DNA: TGTGCCAGAACCATTCCCCGGGACAGGGCTACCAGAAACACTGAAGCTTTCTTT. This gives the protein CARTIPRDRATRNTEAFF.

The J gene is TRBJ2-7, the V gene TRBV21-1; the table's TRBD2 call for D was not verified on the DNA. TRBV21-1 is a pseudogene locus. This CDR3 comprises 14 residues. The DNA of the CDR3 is TGTGCCAGCAGCAACGGTTTGCCCTCCTACGAGCAGTACTTC. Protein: CASSNGLPSYEQYF.

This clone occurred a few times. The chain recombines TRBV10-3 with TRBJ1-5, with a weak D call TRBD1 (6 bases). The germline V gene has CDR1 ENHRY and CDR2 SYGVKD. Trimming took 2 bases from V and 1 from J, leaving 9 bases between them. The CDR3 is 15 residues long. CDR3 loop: CAISERGSSNQPQHF. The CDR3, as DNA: TGTGCCATCAGTGAGAGGGGGTCGAGCAATCAGCCCCAGCATTTT.

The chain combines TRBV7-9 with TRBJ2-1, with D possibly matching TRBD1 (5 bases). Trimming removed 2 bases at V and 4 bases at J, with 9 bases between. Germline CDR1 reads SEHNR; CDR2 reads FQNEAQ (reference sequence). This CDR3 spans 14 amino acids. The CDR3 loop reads CASSLSRVYNEQFF. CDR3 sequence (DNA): TGTGCCAGCAGCTTAAGCAGGGTATACAATGAGCAGTTCTTC.

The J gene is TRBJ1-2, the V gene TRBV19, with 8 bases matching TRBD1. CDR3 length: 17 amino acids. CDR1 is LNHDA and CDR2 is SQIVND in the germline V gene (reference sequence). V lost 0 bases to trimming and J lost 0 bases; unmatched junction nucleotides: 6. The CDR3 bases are TGTGCCAGTAGTATAGACAGGGGGCGACCCACTAACTATGGCTACACCTTC. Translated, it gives CASSIDRGRPTNYGYTF.

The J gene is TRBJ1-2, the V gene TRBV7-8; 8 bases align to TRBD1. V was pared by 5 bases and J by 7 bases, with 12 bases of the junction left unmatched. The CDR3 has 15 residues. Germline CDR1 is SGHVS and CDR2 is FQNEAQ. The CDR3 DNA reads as TGTGCCAGCAGCGATAACAGGGGGTTTAATCTTGGCTACACCTTC. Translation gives CASSDNRGFNLGYTF.

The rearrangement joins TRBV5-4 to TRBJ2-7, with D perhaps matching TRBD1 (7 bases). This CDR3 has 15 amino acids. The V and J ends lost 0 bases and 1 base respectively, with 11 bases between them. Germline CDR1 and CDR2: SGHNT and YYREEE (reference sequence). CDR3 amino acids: CASSLGAGGSYEQYF. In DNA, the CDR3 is TGTGCCAGCAGCTTGGGCGCAGGGGGGTCCTACGAGCAGTACTTC.

In DNA, the CDR3 is TGCAGCGTTGAATTTAGGTGGGGGGGCCCCTATAATTCACCCCTCCACTTT. Residues: CSVEFRWGGPYNSPLHF. This chain uses TRBV29-1 with TRBJ1-6, with a possible D match to TRBD1 (6 bases). V lost 2 bases, J lost 2 bases, and 16 bases lay in between. This CDR3 is built from 17 residues. Germline V CDR1 and CDR2: SQVTM, ANQGSEA.

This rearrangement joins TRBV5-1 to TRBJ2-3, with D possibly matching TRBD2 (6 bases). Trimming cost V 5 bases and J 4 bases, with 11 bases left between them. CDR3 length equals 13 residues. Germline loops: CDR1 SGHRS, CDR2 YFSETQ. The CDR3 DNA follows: TGCGCCAGCAGTCCGGGGGACCCAGATACGCAGTATTTT. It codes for CASSPGDPDTQYF. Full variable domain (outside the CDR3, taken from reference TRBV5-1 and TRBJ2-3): KAGVTQTPRYLIKTRGQQVTLSCSPISGHRSVSWYQQTPGQGLQFLFEYFSETQRNKGNFPGRFSGRQFSNSRSEMNVSTLELGDSALYLCASSPGDPDTQYFGPGTRLTVL.

For the CDR3, the DNA is TGTGCCAGCAGCTTTCGTTTTTGGAACACTGAAGCTTTCTTT. Protein: CASSFRFWNTEAFF. V gene TRBV11-2 combines with J gene TRBJ1-1; D is unclear. Germline CDR1 is SGHAT and CDR2 is FQNNGV. The V gene lost 3 bases and the J gene lost 1 base, with 9 bases spanning the gap. The CDR3 loop spans 14 amino acids.

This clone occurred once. The CDR3 sequence is CASRAPGSGRGDTQYF. The DNA for the CDR3 is TGTGCCAGCAGGGCGCCCGGTAGCGGGAGAGGAGATACGCAGTATTTT. This sequence joins TRBV6-6 and TRBJ2-3; 9 positions agree with TRBD2. This CDR3 comprises 16 residues. Germline CDR1 is MNHNY and CDR2 is SVGAGI (reference sequence). After removal of 6 bases from V and 5 bases from J, the junction contained 12 bases not matched to a gene.

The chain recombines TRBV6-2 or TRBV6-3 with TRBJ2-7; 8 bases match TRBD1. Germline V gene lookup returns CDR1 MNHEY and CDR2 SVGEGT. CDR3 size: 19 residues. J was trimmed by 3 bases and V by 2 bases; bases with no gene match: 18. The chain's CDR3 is CASSYPLDRGPFRVYEQYF. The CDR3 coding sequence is TGTGCCAGCAGTTACCCTTTAGACAGGGGCCCCTTTCGAGTCTACGAGCAGTACTTC.